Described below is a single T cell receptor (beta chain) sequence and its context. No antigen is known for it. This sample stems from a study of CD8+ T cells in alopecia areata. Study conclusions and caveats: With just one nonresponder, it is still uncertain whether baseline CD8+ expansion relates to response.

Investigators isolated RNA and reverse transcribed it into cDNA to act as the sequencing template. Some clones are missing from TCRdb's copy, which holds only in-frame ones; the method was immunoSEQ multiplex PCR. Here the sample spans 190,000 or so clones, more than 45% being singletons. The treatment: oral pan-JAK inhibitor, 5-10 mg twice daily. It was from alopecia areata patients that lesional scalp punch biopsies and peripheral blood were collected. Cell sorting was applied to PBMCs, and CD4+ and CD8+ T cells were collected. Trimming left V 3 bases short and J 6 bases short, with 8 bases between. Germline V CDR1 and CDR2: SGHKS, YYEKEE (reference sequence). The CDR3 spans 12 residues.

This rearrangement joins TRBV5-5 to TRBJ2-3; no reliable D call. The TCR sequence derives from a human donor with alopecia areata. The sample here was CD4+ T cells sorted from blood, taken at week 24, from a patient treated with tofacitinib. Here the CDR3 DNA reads TGTGCCAGCAGCTCAATTGGGGATACGCAGTATTTT. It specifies CASSSIGDTQYF.